These 8 T cell receptor beta chains share one sample of origin, sequenced in a study of blood T cell repertoires in COVID-19. The table came from immunoSEQ multiplex PCR; TCRdb's copy has only in-frame clones and leaves some out. The repertoire consists of around 150,000 clones, with approximately 80% occurring once and the leading ten covering around 5%. The sequencing sample was made of peripheral blood. The receptors were sampled from a woman in her forties or fifties with acute or convalescent COVID-19.

This rearrangement joins TRBV4-3 to TRBJ2-7, with a weak D call TRBD2 (6 bases). The CDR3 is 16 amino acids. CDR1 and CDR2 from the germline V gene are LGHNA and YSLEER. Trimming took 2 bases from V and 3 from J, leaving 17 bases between them. CDR3 bases: TGCGCCAGCAGCCAACGGCCGGGACTTCCCCACTACGAGCAGTACTTC. This sequence encodes CASSQRPGLPHYEQYF.

The chain is built from TRBV7-8 and TRBJ1-5, with D possibly matching TRBD1 (5 bases). The CDR3 loop spans 18 amino acids. The V end was cut by 5 bases, the J end by 2 bases, with 22 bases between. Per the germline V gene, CDR1 is SGHVS and CDR2 is FQNEAQ. The CDR3 nucleotides are TGTGCCAGCAGCCCGACTGGGACTACAGCCCCACGCAATCAGCCCCAGCATTTT. Its translation: CASSPTGTTAPRNQPQHF. Looking up the rest from reference TRBV7-8 and TRBJ1-5 gives the full variable domain: GAGVSQSPRYKVAKRGQDVALRCDPISGHVSLFWYQQALGQGPEFLTYFQNEAQLDKSGLPSDRFFAERPEGSVSTLKIQRTQQEDSAVYLCASSPTGTTAPRNQPQHFGDGTRLSIL.

This clone was observed many times. The chain is built from TRBV7-9 and TRBJ1-5, with D uncertain. The CDR3 has 14 amino acids. Per the germline V gene, CDR1 is SEHNR and CDR2 is FQNEAQ (reference sequence). V was trimmed by 3 bases and J by 0 bases, leaving 6 bases between them. The CDR3 here is CASSFGISNQPQHF. The CDR3 nucleotides are TGTGCCAGCAGCTTCGGGATTAGCAATCAGCCCCAGCATTTT.

The chain joins TRBV19 to TRBJ1-1; tentative D call: TRBD1 (5 bases). Per the germline V gene, CDR1 is LNHDA and CDR2 is SQIVND (reference sequence). Trimming cost V 8 bases and J 4 bases, with 14 bases left between them. The CDR3 contains 13 residues. The CDR3 nucleotides are TGTGCCAGTGACATCGGGGGTTCCACTGAAGCTTTCTTT. It translates to CASDIGGSTEAFF.

This clone has only one observation. The chain recombines TRBV11-3 with TRBJ2-1, with TRBD2 as a possible D gene (5 bases). This CDR3 comprises 15 residues. Trimming stripped 0 bases from V and 2 bases from J, with 8 bases between. Germline V gene sequence: CDR1 SGHNT, CDR2 YENEEA. The CDR3 coding sequence is TGTGCCAGCAGCTTAGATTTGCGGGCCTACAATGAGCAGTTCTTC. Protein: CASSLDLRAYNEQFF.

CDR3 region: CASSPDREGYTF. Here the CDR3 DNA reads TGTGCCAGCTCACCCGACAGGGAAGGCTACACCTTC. This sequence joins TRBV18 and TRBJ1-2; 7 bases are a match to TRBD1. Germline lookup yields CDR1 KGHSH and CDR2 LQKENI. The junction had 3 bases not matched to a gene; V was cut back by 3 bases and J by 8 bases. The CDR3 is 12 residues long.

This clone occurred once. V is TRBV6-2 or TRBV6-3 and J is TRBJ1-1, with D possibly TRBD1 on 6 matching bases. V shed 5 bases and J shed 0 bases, with 10 bases lying between them. Germline CDR1 MNHEY, CDR2 SVGEGT. The CDR3 is made up of 14 amino acids. The CDR3 reads CASSHRAMNTEAFF. CDR3 DNA: TGTGCCAGCAGTCACAGGGCCATGAACACTGAAGCTTTCTTT.

The J gene is TRBJ2-1, the V gene TRBV7-3, with 8 bases lining up with TRBD2. The CDR3 runs 14 residues. The V segment lost 0 bases and the J segment 16 bases; nucleotides outside the gene matches: 11. Germline-derived CDR1 and CDR2 are SGHTA and FQGTGA. The CDR3 bases are TGTGCCAGCAGCTTAACGTCCGGGGGGGATTTCTTTTTCTTC. Its translation: CASSLTSGGDFFFF.